These T cell receptor beta chains were read from a single sample in a study of blood T cell repertoires in COVID-19. TCRdb's table, derived via immunoSEQ multiplex PCR, lists solely in-frame clones and lacks some. The table shows about 210,000 clones, with around 83% occurring only once. Material: peripheral blood. The receptors shown here come from a man between 50 and 59 years old with active or convalescent COVID-19. Both conserved end residues are part of each CDR3. Each record gives: V gene, J gene, clone size, D gene, CDR3 DNA, CDR3 protein. D genes are given only for firm matches. For some rows the clone size is stated as once, few or many, or as a class when expanded; others skip it.

V: TRBV5-1; J: TRBJ1-2; size: -; D: -; DNA: TGCGCCAGCAGCCGACAGGTGAATGACTATGGCTACACCTTC; CDR3: CASSRQVNDYGYTF
V: TRBV5-1; J: TRBJ2-1; size: -; D: -; DNA: TGCGCCAGCAGCTCCTCCACCGGGACACTCTCCTACAATGAGCAGTTCTTC; CDR3: CASSSSTGTLSYNEQFF
V: TRBV7-2; J: TRBJ2-7; size: -; D: TRBD1; DNA: TGTGCCAGCAGCTTACAAACAGGGGGCTACGAGCAGTACTTC; CDR3: CASSLQTGGYEQYF
V: TRBV5-1; J: TRBJ2-7; size: -; D: TRBD2; DNA: TGCGCCAGCAGCTTGGCCGGGACTAGAGGAGGGTACGAGCAGTACTTC; CDR3: CASSLAGTRGGYEQYF
V: TRBV3-1/TRBV3-2; J: TRBJ1-3; size: -; D: -; DNA: TGTGCCAGCAGCCAAGAGGACTTCAGCTCTGGAAACACCATATATTTT; CDR3: CASSQEDFSSGNTIYF
V: TRBV4-1; J: TRBJ2-7; size: -; D: TRBD2; DNA: TGCGCCAGCAGCCCCCGAGGGGCGGGAGGGAAAAGGACCTACGAGCAGTACTTC; CDR3: CASSPRGAGGKRTYEQYF
V: TRBV5-1; J: TRBJ1-2; size: -; D: -; DNA: TGCGCCAGCAGCTTTAAGACAGGAGCGGCACGGCACTATGGCTACACCTTC; CDR3: CASSFKTGAARHYGYTF
V: TRBV15; J: TRBJ2-1; size: -; D: -; DNA: TGTGCCACCAGCCGGCGGAGCTCCTACAATGAGCAGTTCTTC; CDR3: CATSRRSSYNEQFF
V: TRBV25-1; J: TRBJ2-5; size: -; D: TRBD1; DNA: TGTGCCAGCAGTGAAAGAACACAGGGGGAGACCCAGTACTTC; CDR3: CASSERTQGETQYF
V: TRBV5-6; J: TRBJ2-5; size: -; D: -; DNA: TGTGCCAGCAGCTTGAGGGGACTTATAGAAGAGACCCAGTACTTC; CDR3: CASSLRGLIEETQYF
V: TRBV7-2; J: TRBJ1-5; size: -; D: -; DNA: TGTGCCAGCAGCTTAGAGTCGGGTAGCAATCAGCCCCAGCATTTT; CDR3: CASSLESGSNQPQHF
V: TRBV3-1/TRBV3-2; J: TRBJ2-5; size: -; D: TRBD1; DNA: TGTGCCAGCAGCCAAGGGACAGGACAAGAGACCCAGTACTTC; CDR3: CASSQGTGQETQYF
V: TRBV27; J: TRBJ1-6; size: -; D: -; DNA: TGTGCCAGCAGTACATCAAGGGAGTCACCCCTCCACTTT; CDR3: CASSTSRESPLHF
V: TRBV5-4; J: TRBJ1-6; size: -; D: -; DNA: TGTGCCAGCAGCTTGGGGGCGGAGGGTCGGAGCTCCTATAATTCACCCCTCCACTTT; CDR3: CASSLGAEGRSSYNSPLHF
V: TRBV6-6; J: TRBJ1-1; size: -; D: -; DNA: TGTGCCAGCAGTTACCGGCAGGGGATGAACACTGAAGCTTTCTTT; CDR3: CASSYRQGMNTEAFF
V: TRBV19; J: TRBJ1-5; size: -; D: -; DNA: TGTGCCACCATCCCCCGACAGGAGGACAATCAGCCCCAGCATTTT; CDR3: CATIPRQEDNQPQHF
V: TRBV6-2/TRBV6-3; J: TRBJ1-6; size: -; D: -; DNA: TGTGCCAGCAGTTCGAACAGGGTTAATTCACCCCTCCACTTT; CDR3: CASSSNRVNSPLHF
V: TRBV2; J: TRBJ1-6; size: -; D: -; DNA: TGTGCCAGCAGTTACGGACCCGGGATGCCCTATAATTCACCCCTCCACTTT; CDR3: CASSYGPGMPYNSPLHF
V: TRBV10-3; J: TRBJ2-4; size: once; D: TRBD2; DNA: TGTGCCATCAGTGAGGGGGGGACTAGCAGAAACATTCAGTACTTC; CDR3: CAISEGGTSRNIQYF
V: TRBV19; J: TRBJ2-1; size: -; D: -; DNA: TGTGCCAGTAGCACCTGGGGGCGGTACGATGAGCAGTTCTTC; CDR3: CASSTWGRYDEQFF
V: TRBV10-3; J: TRBJ2-4; size: -; D: -; DNA: TGTGCCATCAGTGAGGGCCCTTTCAAAAACATTCAGTACTTC; CDR3: CAISEGPFKNIQYF
V: TRBV5-1; J: TRBJ1-2; size: -; D: TRBD1; DNA: TGCGCCAGCAGCCAGGACAGGTCGGATGGCTACACCTTC; CDR3: CASSQDRSDGYTF
V: TRBV7-9; J: TRBJ2-3; size: -; D: -; DNA: TGTGCCAGCAGCGGATCTAGCGCAGATACGCAGTATTTT; CDR3: CASSGSSADTQYF
V: TRBV19; J: TRBJ2-3; size: -; D: TRBD2; DNA: TGTGCCAGTAGTACCGTAGCGGGGCTCCCAGATACGCAGTATTTT; CDR3: CASSTVAGLPDTQYF
V: TRBV28; J: TRBJ2-7; size: -; D: -; DNA: TGTGCCAGCACCCTTAGGAGGGAAAGGGAGCAGTACTTC; CDR3: CASTLRREREQYF
V: TRBV9; J: TRBJ2-1; size: -; D: TRBD2; DNA: TGTGCCAGCAGCCCTCAGGGGCTAGCGGGACTTTACAATGAGCAGTTCTTC; CDR3: CASSPQGLAGLYNEQFF
V: TRBV18; J: TRBJ1-4; size: -; D: -; DNA: TGTGCCAGCTCACCGAACAGAGAAAAACTGTTTTTT; CDR3: CASSPNREKLFF
V: TRBV21-1; J: TRBJ2-3; size: once; D: -; DNA: TGTGCCAGCAGCAAATTAGACAGAGACACAGATACGCAGTATTTT; CDR3: CASSKLDRDTDTQYF
V: TRBV27; J: TRBJ2-3; size: -; D: TRBD2; DNA: TGTGCCAGCAATCGGGGGGGGCAGGGAGATACGCAGTATTTT; CDR3: CASNRGGQGDTQYF
V: TRBV5-4; J: TRBJ1-4; size: -; D: -; DNA: TGTGCCAGCAGCTCCGGAGTCGTGGCTAATGAAAAACTGTTTTTT; CDR3: CASSSGVVANEKLFF
V: TRBV7-8; J: TRBJ2-1; size: -; D: -; DNA: TGTGCCAGCAGCTTCCGCAGCGATAATGAGCAGTTCTTC; CDR3: CASSFRSDNEQFF
V: TRBV27; J: TRBJ1-2; size: -; D: TRBD1; DNA: TGTGCCAGCAGACCGGACAGGGCTTACTATGGCTACACCTTC; CDR3: CASRPDRAYYGYTF
V: TRBV4-2; J: TRBJ1-1; size: few; D: -; DNA: TGTGCCAGCAGCCAAGAGGGGGACTGGAACACTGAAGCTTTCTTT; CDR3: CASSQEGDWNTEAFF
V: TRBV28; J: TRBJ1-4; size: -; D: -; DNA: TGTGCCAGCAAGACAGATGCAACTAATGAAAAACTGTTTTTT; CDR3: CASKTDATNEKLFF
V: TRBV15; J: TRBJ2-5; size: few; D: TRBD1; DNA: TGTGCCACCAGCAGAGGGACAGGGGATCAAGAGACCCAGTACTTC; CDR3: CATSRGTGDQETQYF
V: TRBV30; J: TRBJ2-7; size: -; D: TRBD1; DNA: TGTGCCTGGCGAACCCCGGGACAGCCTACTCTCCACTACGAGCAGTACTTC; CDR3: CAWRTPGQPTLHYEQYF
V: TRBV5-4; J: TRBJ2-3; size: -; D: -; DNA: TGTGCCAGCAGCTTGGCTAGCGTAAGCGGTACAGATACGCAGTATTTT; CDR3: CASSLASVSGTDTQYF
V: TRBV20-1; J: TRBJ2-3; size: few; D: -; DNA: TGCAGTGCTAGTAAACTAGTCGCAGATACGCAGTATTTT; CDR3: CSASKLVADTQYF
V: TRBV28; J: TRBJ1-2; size: once; D: TRBD1; DNA: TGTGCCAGCAGTCCACTACCTACCCGGGACAGCACTAACTATGGCTACACCTTC; CDR3: CASSPLPTRDSTNYGYTF
V: TRBV27; J: TRBJ1-1; size: -; D: -; DNA: TGTGCCAGCAGTTTAGTTAGGGGAGGGGGTACTGAAGCTTTCTTT; CDR3: CASSLVRGGGTEAFF
V: TRBV6-5; J: TRBJ1-5; size: -; D: -; DNA: TGTGCCAGCAGCGCACAGGGATATCAGCCCCAGCATTTT; CDR3: CASSAQGYQPQHF
V: TRBV4-3; J: TRBJ2-1; size: -; D: TRBD2; DNA: TGCGCCAGCAGCCAAGATCGGGCGGGGGGGTACTCCTACAATGAGCAGTTCTTC; CDR3: CASSQDRAGGYSYNEQFF
V: TRBV28; J: TRBJ2-1; size: -; D: TRBD2; DNA: TGTGCCTCCGGGGGGGCCGGCAATGAGCAGTTCTTC; CDR3: CASGGAGNEQFF
V: TRBV7-8; J: TRBJ2-7; size: -; D: TRBD2; DNA: TGTGCCAGCAGCTTAGGGCTAGCGGGACCCTACGAGCAGTACTTC; CDR3: CASSLGLAGPYEQYF
V: TRBV19; J: TRBJ2-1; size: -; D: -; DNA: TGTGCCAGTAGTGTTAGCGCCCGAGTCGCCTACAATGAGCAGTTCTTC; CDR3: CASSVSARVAYNEQFF
V: TRBV5-1; J: TRBJ2-5; size: -; D: TRBD1; DNA: TGCGCCAGCAGCTTGGGACAGGGTGGGATAGAGACCCAGTACTTC; CDR3: CASSLGQGGIETQYF
V: TRBV18; J: TRBJ2-3; size: -; D: -; DNA: TGTGCCAGCTCACCTTCCCAGGGTTGGCATACGCAGTATTTT; CDR3: CASSPSQGWHTQYF